This T cell receptor beta chain was observed in a study of OX40 agonist ivuxolimab in advanced cancers. Study background: Partial responses were observed in three patients, of whom one had hepatocellular carcinoma and two had cutaneous melanoma.

As regards this clone: The antigen remains undetermined.

Study observations and caveats: With doses of 0.1-3.0 mg/kg, partial responders showed among the lowest clonal expansion.

This table comes from immunoSEQ multiplex PCR, and its TCRdb copy is limited to in-frame clones, with some not included. The repertoire holds about 36,000 clones, 65% to 85% seen once, with about 19% in the top ten. With V trimmed by 4 bases and J by 8 bases, 10 bases remained unmatched. The CDR3 spans 16 residues. Per germline, CDR1 MGHRA and CDR2 YSYEKL. This chain connects TRBV4-1 to TRBJ1-4; TRBD1 matches at 10 bases. The sequence derives from an adult with an advanced solid tumor such as melanoma, head and neck, liver or kidney cancer. The starting material was CD4+ or CD8+ T cells sorted from blood, obtained in a trial of the OX40 agonist ivuxolimab. The CDR3 is CASSLGAGTGDEKLFF. The CDR3 nucleotides read TGCGCCAGCAGCCTCGGGGCCGGGACAGGGGACGAAAAACTGTTTTTT.